This T cell receptor (beta chain) comes out of a study of PD-L1 blockade in urothelial cancer. Background on the study: Chemotherapy regimens numbering 0 to 3 had been given to patients.

Study-wide results and limits: At 3 weeks on treatment, tumor-associated clones expanded more with durable benefit.

As to this clone: Its antigen remains unidentified.

Assay used: immunoSEQ multiplex PCR; TCRdb lists only in-frame clones, some missing. The table has about 19,000 clones, around 81% seen once. This sample's time point: peripheral blood 6 weeks after treatment start. Trimming pared 1 base from V and 4 bases from J, leaving 11 bases between. The CDR3 loop spans 14 amino acids. CDR1 is SGHDT and CDR2 is YYEEEE in the germline V gene. Sequencing used PBMCs, obtained around atezolizumab (anti-PD-L1) treatment. The receptor comes from a man over 45 with urothelial cancer. The rearrangement links TRBV5-6 to TRBJ2-5, with D unclear. The CDR3 spells CASSLSPRGETQYF. The CDR3 DNA is TGTGCCAGCAGCTTGTCTCCACGAGGAGAGACCCAGTACTTC.